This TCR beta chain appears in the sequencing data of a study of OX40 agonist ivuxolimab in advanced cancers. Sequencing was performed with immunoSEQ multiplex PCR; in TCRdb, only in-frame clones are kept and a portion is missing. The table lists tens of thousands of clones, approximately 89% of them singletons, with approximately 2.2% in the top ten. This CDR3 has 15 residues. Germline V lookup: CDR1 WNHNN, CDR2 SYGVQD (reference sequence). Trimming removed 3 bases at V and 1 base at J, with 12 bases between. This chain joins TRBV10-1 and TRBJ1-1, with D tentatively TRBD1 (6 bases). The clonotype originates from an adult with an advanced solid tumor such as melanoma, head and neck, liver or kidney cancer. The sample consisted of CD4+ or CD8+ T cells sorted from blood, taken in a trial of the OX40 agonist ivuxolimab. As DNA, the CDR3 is TGCGCCAGCAGTGATGGGGGGCTGCGGAACACTGAAGCTTTCTTT. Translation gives CASSDGGLRNTEAFF.